The clone carrying this T cell receptor (beta chain) was seen more than once but under ten times. Its antigen is not identified. V lost 5 bases and J 4 bases, leaving 15 bases between the germline ends. Germline loops: CDR1 MNHEY, CDR2 SMNVEV (reference sequence). This CDR3 region has 15 residues. With survey level as its setting, the immunoSEQ assay was v3.0. The table came from immunoSEQ multiplex PCR; TCRdb's copy has only in-frame clones and leaves some out. The sample carries 25,000 to 30,000 clones, around four fifths recorded once. The study drew at least one pre-ART and at least two post-ART PBMC samples from every donor. Participants with HIV, all of them, were treated in the United States. This specimen belongs to a study of long-term antiretroviral therapy in people with HIV. For the study at large: The oldest samples precede the 2015 immediate-ART recommendation by about a decade.

Study results and limitations: Pre-ART clonal expansion yielded clones that dominated the repertoire at all time points.

The sequenced sample was unsorted PBMCs, obtained about 2.7 years after starting antiretroviral therapy. The V gene is TRBV27, the J gene TRBJ1-5; D remains ambiguous. This sequence was found in a man younger than 40 with HIV. CDR3 sequence: CASSARTGLNQPQHF. The CDR3 nucleotides read TGTGCCAGCAGTGCGCGGACCGGGTTAAATCAGCCCCAGCATTTT.